Shown below are 15 T cell receptor beta chains from a single sample sequenced in a study of blood T cell repertoires in COVID-19. Profiled with immunoSEQ multiplex PCR; TCRdb holds only in-frame clones, not every one. The sample carries around 330,000 clones, roughly 85% recorded once. Sample: PBMCs or T cells enriched from blood (not recorded which). The receptors were sampled from a woman in her 30s who had been exposed to COVID-19.

The sample holds one count of this clone. V usage is TRBV5-1 and J usage is TRBJ2-1; 13 nucleotides agree with TRBD2. Germline CDR1 is SGHRS and CDR2 is YFSETQ. This CDR3 region has 15 residues. Unmatched junction bases numbered 3, after V lost 0 bases and J lost 9 bases. The CDR3 bases are TGCGCCAGCAGCTTGGGGACTAGCGGGAGAGGTGAGCAGTTCTTC. Translation gives CASSLGTSGRGEQFF.

The CDR3 protein is CASSPRQGWTDTQYF. The DNA of the CDR3 is TGTGCCAGCTCACCAAGACAGGGGTGGACAGATACGCAGTATTTT. J is TRBJ2-3 and V is TRBV18; 8 bases agree with TRBD1. Germline V gives CDR1 KGHSH, CDR2 LQKENI. The CDR3 is made up of 15 amino acids. The V segment lost 2 bases and the J segment 3 bases; nucleotides outside the gene matches: 4.

This chain links TRBV10-1 with TRBJ1-2; no clear D. V gave up 7 bases and J gave up 3 bases, with 12 bases separating them. There are 13 residues in the CDR3. Germline assignment: CDR1 WNHNN and CDR2 SYGVQD (reference sequence). The CDR3: CASNSCVDYGYTF. The DNA of the CDR3 is TGCGCCAGCAATAGCTGTGTTGACTATGGCTACACCTTC.

This rearrangement joins TRBV28 to TRBJ1-1; 8 bases align to TRBD1. The germline V gene encodes CDR1 MDHEN and CDR2 SYDVKM. This CDR3 is 13 amino acids long. V trimming: 6 bases; J trimming: 4 bases; junction bases outside the gene matches: 4. The CDR3 sequence: CASRLTGGTEAFF. The CDR3 coding sequence is TGTGCCAGCAGATTAACAGGGGGCACTGAAGCTTTCTTT.

The V and J genes are TRBV6-2 or TRBV6-3 and TRBJ2-7, with 8 nucleotides matching TRBD1. This CDR3 spans 13 amino acids. The V and J ends lost 7 bases and 5 bases, in that order; junction bases with no gene match: 7. Germline V gives CDR1 MNHEY, CDR2 SVGEGT. CDR3 loop: CASTPDRVHEQYF. The CDR3 DNA reads TGTGCCAGCACCCCGGACAGGGTCCACGAGCAGTACTTC.

This clone has a handful of counts. The CDR3 DNA is TGCGCCAGCAGCCAAGATGCAGGGCTCATTACTGGAAACACCATATATTTT. Protein product: CASSQDAGLITGNTIYF. V and J are TRBV4-1 and TRBJ1-3, with a tentative D call TRBD1 (5 bases). The CDR3 sequence is 17 residues long. With 0 bases removed from V and 2 bases from J, the gap between germline ends came to 14 bases. In germline, CDR1 is MGHRA, CDR2 YSYEKL.

The V call is TRBV2, the J call TRBJ2-7; 7 bases are a match to TRBD1. The length of the CDR3 is 15 residues. CDR1 and CDR2 from the germline V gene are SNHLY and FYNNEI. Losses at the gene ends were 6 bases for V and 0 bases for J; bases not matched to a gene: 8. CDR3 protein: CASSADRLYSYEQYF. The CDR3 DNA reads as TGTGCCAGCAGCGCGGACAGGTTATACTCCTACGAGCAGTACTTC.

This chain joins TRBV5-1 and TRBJ1-4; possibly TRBD1 for D (6 bases). Germline values: CDR1 SGHRS, CDR2 YFSETQ. V dropped 0 bases and J dropped 6 bases, with 12 bases sitting between them. The CDR3 is made up of 15 amino acids. The CDR3 region has the DNA TGCGCCAGCAGCTTGGTAACTGGGGGCTATGAAAAACTGTTTTTT. Translated: CASSLVTGGYEKLFF.

The chain links TRBV15 to TRBJ1-5; 7 nucleotides match TRBD1. J gave up 6 bases and V 0 bases, and 14 bases lay outside the gene matches. The CDR3 loop spans 18 amino acids. The germline V gene has CDR1 LNHNV and CDR2 YYDKDF (reference sequence). The CDR3, as DNA: TGTGCCACCAGCAGAGATCTTATCCGGGACAGCCGGGGTCAGCCCCAGCATTTT. Translating gives CATSRDLIRDSRGQPQHF.

The chain combines TRBV19 with TRBJ2-1, with a possible D match to TRBD2 (5 bases). The CDR3 is 16 amino acids. Germline V gene sequence: CDR1 LNHDA, CDR2 SQIVND (reference sequence). Trimming left V 5 bases short and J 0 bases short, with 14 bases between. In DNA, the CDR3 is TGTGCCAGTAGTCCCAGGACTTCCAGCTCCTACAATGAGCAGTTCTTC. Residues: CASSPRTSSSYNEQFF. Combining the CDR3 with reference TRBV19 and TRBJ2-1 gives the whole variable domain DGGITQSPKYLFRKEGQNVTLSCEQNLNHDAMYWYRQDPGQGLRLIYYSQIVNDFQKGDIAEGYSVSREKKESFPLTVTSAQKNPTAFYLCASSPRTSSSYNEQFFGPGTRLTVL.

This clone was picked up a small number of times. The gene calls are TRBV19 and TRBJ2-1; D remains unclear. The length of the CDR3 is 14 residues. The ends were cut back, 8 bases at V and 0 bases at J, with 11 bases in the middle. Germline V gives CDR1 LNHDA, CDR2 SQIVND (reference sequence). The CDR3, as DNA: TGTGCCAGTGGATCAGGAAACTCCTACAATGAGCAGTTCTTC. Protein sequence: CASGSGNSYNEQFF.

In its sample, this clone was seen a few times. The chain has TRBV5-1 and TRBJ1-2, with D unresolved. The CDR3 is 14 residues long. Germline values: CDR1 SGHRS, CDR2 YFSETQ. Trimming removed 2 bases from V and 8 bases from J, with 16 bases in between. The CDR3 DNA follows: TGCGCCAGCAGCTTCCGGGAAGGAGGTTCGGGCTACACCTTC. It yields the protein CASSFREGGSGYTF.

The rearrangement uses TRBV29-1 and TRBJ2-7; possible D gene TRBD1, 6 bases. V dropped 3 bases and J dropped 3 bases, with 18 bases sitting between them. The CDR3 is made up of 15 amino acids. Per germline, CDR1 SQVTM and CDR2 ANQGSEA. In DNA, the CDR3 is TGCAGCGTTGACGGTACAGGGAGCTCTTACTACGAGCAGTACTTC. This gives the protein CSVDGTGSSYYEQYF.

DNA for the CDR3: TGTGCCAGCAGCGTTAGGAGCGAGCAGTACTTC. Translating gives CASSVRSEQYF. The chain carries TRBV7-9 and TRBJ2-7, with unresolved D. The V and J ends lost 5 bases and 6 bases respectively, with 8 bases between them. The germline V gene encodes CDR1 SEHNR and CDR2 FQNEAQ (reference sequence). This CDR3 contains 11 residues.

The rearrangement uses TRBV2 and TRBJ1-2; TRBD1 is a possible D gene (5 bases). V lost 0 bases and J 2 bases, leaving 10 bases between the germline ends. Germline lookup yields CDR1 SNHLY and CDR2 FYNNEI. The CDR3 totals 15 residues. The CDR3 sequence is CASSEAWGGNYGYTF. The CDR3 nucleotides are TGTGCCAGCAGTGAAGCATGGGGGGGGAACTATGGCTACACCTTC.